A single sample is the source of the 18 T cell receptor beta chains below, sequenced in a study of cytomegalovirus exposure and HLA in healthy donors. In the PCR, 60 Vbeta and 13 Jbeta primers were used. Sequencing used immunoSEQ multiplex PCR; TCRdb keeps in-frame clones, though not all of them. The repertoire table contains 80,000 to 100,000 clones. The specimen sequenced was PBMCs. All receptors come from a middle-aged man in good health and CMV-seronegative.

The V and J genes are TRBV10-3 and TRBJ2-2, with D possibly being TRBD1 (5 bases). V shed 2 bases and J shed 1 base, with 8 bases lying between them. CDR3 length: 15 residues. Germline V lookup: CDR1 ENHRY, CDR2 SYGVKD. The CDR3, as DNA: TGTGCCATCAGTGAGCGACAGATGAACACCGGGGAGCTGTTTTTT. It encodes CAISERQMNTGELFF.

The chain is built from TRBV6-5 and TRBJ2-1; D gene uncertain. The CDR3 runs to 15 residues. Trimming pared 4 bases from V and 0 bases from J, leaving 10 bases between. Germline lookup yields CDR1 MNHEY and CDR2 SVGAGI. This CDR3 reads CASSSRSLSYNEQFF. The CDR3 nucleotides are TGTGCCAGCAGTTCTAGGTCCCTCTCCTACAATGAGCAGTTCTTC.

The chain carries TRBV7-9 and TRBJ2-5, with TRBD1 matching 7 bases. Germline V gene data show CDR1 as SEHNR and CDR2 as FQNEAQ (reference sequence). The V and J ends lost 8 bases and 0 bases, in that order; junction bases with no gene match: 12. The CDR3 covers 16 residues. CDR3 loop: CASHKGGSWYQETQYF. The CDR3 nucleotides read TGTGCCAGCCATAAAGGGGGCAGCTGGTACCAAGAGACCCAGTACTTC.

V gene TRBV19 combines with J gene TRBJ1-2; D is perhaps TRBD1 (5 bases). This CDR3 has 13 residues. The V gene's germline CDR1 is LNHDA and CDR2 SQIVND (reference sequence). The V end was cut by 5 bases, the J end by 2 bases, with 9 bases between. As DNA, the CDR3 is TGTGCCAGTAGTCCCCAGGGAAACTATGGCTACACCTTC. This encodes CASSPQGNYGYTF.

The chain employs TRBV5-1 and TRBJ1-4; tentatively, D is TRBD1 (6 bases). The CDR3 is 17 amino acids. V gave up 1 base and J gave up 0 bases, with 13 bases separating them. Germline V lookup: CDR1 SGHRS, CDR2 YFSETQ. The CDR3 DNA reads TGCGCCAGCAGCTTGAGGGCAGGGGATTCAACTAATGAAAAACTGTTTTTT. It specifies CASSLRAGDSTNEKLFF.

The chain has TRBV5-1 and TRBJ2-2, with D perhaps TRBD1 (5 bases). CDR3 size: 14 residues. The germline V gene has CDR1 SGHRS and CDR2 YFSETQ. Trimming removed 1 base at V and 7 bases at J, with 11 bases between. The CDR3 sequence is CASSLIGQGGELFF. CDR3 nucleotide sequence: TGCGCCAGCAGCTTGATTGGGCAGGGCGGGGAGCTGTTTTTT. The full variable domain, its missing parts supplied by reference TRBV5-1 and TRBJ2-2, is KAGVTQTPRYLIKTRGQQVTLSCSPISGHRSVSWYQQTPGQGLQFLFEYFSETQRNKGNFPGRFSGRQFSNSRSEMNVSTLELGDSALYLCASSLIGQGGELFFGEGSRLTVL.

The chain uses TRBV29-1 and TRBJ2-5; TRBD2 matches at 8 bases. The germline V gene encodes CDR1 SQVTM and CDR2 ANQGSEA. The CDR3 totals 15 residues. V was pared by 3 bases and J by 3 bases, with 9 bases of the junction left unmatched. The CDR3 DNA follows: TGCAGCGTTGAGGTCTGGCGGGGGGTAAAAGAGACCCAGTACTTC. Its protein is CSVEVWRGVKETQYF.

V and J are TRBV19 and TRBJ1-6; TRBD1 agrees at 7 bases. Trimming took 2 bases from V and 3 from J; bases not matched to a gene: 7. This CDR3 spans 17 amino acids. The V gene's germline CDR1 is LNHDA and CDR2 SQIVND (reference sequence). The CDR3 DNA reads TGTGCCAGTAGTATACCATCAGGACAGGTCTATAATTCACCCCTCCACTTT. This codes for CASSIPSGQVYNSPLHF. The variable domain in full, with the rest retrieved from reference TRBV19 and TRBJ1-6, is DGGITQSPKYLFRKEGQNVTLSCEQNLNHDAMYWYRQDPGQGLRLIYYSQIVNDFQKGDIAEGYSVSREKKESFPLTVTSAQKNPTAFYLCASSIPSGQVYNSPLHFGNGTRLTVT.

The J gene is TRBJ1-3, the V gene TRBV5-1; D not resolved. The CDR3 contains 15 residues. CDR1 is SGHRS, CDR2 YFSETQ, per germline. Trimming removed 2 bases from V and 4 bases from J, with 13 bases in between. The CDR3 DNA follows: TGCGCCAGCAGCTTACCCGGAGGAGCAGGAAACACCATATATTTT. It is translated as CASSLPGGAGNTIYF.

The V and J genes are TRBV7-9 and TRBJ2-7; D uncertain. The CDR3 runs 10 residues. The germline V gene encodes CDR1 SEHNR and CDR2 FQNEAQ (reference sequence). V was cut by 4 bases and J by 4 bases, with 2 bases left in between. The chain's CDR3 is CASSSYEQYF. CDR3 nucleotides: TGTGCCAGCAGCTCTTACGAGCAGTACTTC.

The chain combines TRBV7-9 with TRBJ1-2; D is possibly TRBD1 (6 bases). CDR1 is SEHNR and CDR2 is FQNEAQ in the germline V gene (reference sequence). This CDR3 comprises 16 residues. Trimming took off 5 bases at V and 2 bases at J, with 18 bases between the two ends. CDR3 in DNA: TGTGCCAGCAGCCCTCCCACAGGGTGGCGGAACTATGGCTACACCTTC. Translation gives CASSPPTGWRNYGYTF.

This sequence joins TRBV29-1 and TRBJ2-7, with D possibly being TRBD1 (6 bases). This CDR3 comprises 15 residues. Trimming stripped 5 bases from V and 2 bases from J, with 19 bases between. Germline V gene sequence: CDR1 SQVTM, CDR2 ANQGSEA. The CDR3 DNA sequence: TGCAGCGTTCGAAAGGCTTCGGGACAAGCCTACGAGCAGTACTTC. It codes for CSVRKASGQAYEQYF.

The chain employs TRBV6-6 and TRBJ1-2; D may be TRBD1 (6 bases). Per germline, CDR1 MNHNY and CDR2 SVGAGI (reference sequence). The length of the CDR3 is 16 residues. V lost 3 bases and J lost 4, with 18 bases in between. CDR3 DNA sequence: TGTGCCAGCAGTTATCTTCCAGACAGGTCCGTCTATGGCTACACCTTC. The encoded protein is CASSYLPDRSVYGYTF.

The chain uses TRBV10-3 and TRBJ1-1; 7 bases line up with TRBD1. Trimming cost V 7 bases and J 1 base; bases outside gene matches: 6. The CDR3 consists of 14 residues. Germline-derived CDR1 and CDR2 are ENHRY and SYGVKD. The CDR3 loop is CAITETGRNTEAFF. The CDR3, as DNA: TGTGCCATCACCGAGACAGGGAGGAACACTGAAGCTTTCTTT.

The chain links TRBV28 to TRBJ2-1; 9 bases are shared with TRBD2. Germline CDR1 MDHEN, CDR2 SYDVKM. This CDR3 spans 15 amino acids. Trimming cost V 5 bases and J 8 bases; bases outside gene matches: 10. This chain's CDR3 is CASSLAGGLIDEQFF. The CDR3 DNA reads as TGTGCCAGCAGTCTCGCGGGGGGGCTGATCGATGAGCAGTTCTTC. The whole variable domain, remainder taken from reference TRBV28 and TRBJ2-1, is DVKVTQSSRYLVKRTGEKVFLECVQDMDHENMFWYRQDPGLGLRLIYFSYDVKMKEKGDIPEGYSVSREKKERFSLILESASTNQTSMYLCASSLAGGLIDEQFFGPGTRLTVL.

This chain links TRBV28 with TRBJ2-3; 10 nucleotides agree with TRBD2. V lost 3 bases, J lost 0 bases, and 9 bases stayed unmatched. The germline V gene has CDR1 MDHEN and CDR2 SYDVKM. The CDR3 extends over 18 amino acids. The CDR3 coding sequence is TGTGCCAGCAGTTTTGTGTCTAGCGGGGGCCGTAGCACAGATACGCAGTATTTT. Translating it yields CASSFVSSGGRSTDTQYF.

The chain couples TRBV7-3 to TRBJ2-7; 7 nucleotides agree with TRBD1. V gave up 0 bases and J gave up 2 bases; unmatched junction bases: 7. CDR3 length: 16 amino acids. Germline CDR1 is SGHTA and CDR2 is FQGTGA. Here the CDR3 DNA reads TGTGCCAGCAGCTTAACTGGGACAGAGCCCACCTACGAGCAGTACTTC. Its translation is CASSLTGTEPTYEQYF.

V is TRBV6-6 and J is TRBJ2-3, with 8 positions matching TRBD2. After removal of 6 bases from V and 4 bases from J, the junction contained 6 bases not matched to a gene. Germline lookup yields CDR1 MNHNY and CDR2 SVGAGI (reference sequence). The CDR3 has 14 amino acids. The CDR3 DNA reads TGTGCCAGCAGCGGGCGGGGGGATTCAGATACGCAGTATTTT. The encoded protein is CASSGRGDSDTQYF.